The clone carrying this T cell receptor beta chain was observed a few times. What it binds is not known. The data stem from a study of cytomegalovirus exposure and HLA in healthy donors. General study results and limits: The authors enumerated under 200 TCR beta chains as linked to cytomegalovirus. The dataset shows that most TCR sequences were rare, while some public TCRs occurred in many donors. Trimming of TCR beta V- and J-genes showed a link, identified in a later analysis, to a missense DCLRE1C variant.

Vbeta (60) and Jbeta (13) primers were used in the PCR. In the original analysis: Later, 65 million to 90 million unique TCR beta chains were counted in an analysis, and 10 million to 12 million of them were shared. Measured with immunoSEQ multiplex PCR; TCRdb has only the in-frame clones, and not every one. The DNA was the basis for D and trimming; V, J and clone size are from that table. The sample comprises approximately 160,000 clones, roughly 80% of which are singletons, and about 0.8% rests with the top ten. Germline V lookup: CDR1 LNHDA, CDR2 SQIVND (reference sequence). The CDR3 runs to 15 residues. J gave up 7 bases and V 7 bases, and 12 bases lay outside the gene matches.

Sequences were obtained from PBMCs. The TCR was taken from a woman aged 18-29 years in good health and CMV-seronegative. This chain uses TRBV19 with TRBJ1-4, with TRBD1 matching 7 bases. This CDR3 is CASNRGQLVAEKLFF. For the CDR3, the DNA is TGTGCCAGTAACCGGGGACAGTTAGTCGCTGAAAAACTGTTTTTT. The full variable domain, rest sourced from reference TRBV19 and TRBJ1-4, is DGGITQSPKYLFRKEGQNVTLSCEQNLNHDAMYWYRQDPGQGLRLIYYSQIVNDFQKGDIAEGYSVSREKKESFPLTVTSAQKNPTAFYLCASNRGQLVAEKLFFGSGTQLSVL.